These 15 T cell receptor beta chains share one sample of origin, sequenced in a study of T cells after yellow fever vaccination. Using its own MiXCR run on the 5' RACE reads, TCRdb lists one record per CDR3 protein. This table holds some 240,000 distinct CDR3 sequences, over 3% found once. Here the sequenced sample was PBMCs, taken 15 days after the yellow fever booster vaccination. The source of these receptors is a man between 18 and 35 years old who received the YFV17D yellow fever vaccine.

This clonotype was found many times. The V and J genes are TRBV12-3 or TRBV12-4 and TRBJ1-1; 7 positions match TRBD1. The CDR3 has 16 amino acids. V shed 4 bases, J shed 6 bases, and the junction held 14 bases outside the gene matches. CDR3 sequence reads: CASSSRTGFDSAEAFF. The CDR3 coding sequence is TGTGCCAGCAGTTCTCGGACAGGCTTCGATTCGGCTGAAGCTTTCTTT.

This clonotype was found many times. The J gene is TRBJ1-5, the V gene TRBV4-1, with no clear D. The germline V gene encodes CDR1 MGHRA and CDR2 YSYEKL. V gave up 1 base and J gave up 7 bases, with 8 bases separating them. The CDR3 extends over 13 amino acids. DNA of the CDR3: TGCGCCAGCAGCCAAGGAGCGGAACAGCCCCAGCATTTT. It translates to CASSQGAEQPQHF.

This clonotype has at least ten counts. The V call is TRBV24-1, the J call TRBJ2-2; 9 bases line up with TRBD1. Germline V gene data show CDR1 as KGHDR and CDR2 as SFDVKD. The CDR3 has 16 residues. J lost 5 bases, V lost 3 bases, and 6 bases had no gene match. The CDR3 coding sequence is TGTGCCACCAGTGATCCCGGGACAGGGACAACCGGGGAGCTGTTTTTT. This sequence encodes CATSDPGTGTTGELFF.

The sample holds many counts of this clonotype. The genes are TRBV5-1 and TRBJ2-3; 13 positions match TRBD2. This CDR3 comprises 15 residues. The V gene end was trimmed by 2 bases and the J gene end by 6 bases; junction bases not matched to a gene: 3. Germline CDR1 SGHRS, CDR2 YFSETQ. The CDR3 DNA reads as TGCGCCAGCAGCTTAAGGACTAGCGGGGGCGATACGCAGTATTTT. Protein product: CASSLRTSGGDTQYF.

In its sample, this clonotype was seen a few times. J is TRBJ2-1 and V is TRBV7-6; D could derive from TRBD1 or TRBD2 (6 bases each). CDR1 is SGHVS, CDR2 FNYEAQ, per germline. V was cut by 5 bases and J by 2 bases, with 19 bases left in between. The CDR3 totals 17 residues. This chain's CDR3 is CASSASLTGGPYNEQFF. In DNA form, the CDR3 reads TGTGCCAGCAGCGCTTCACTAACCGGGGGCCCCTACAATGAGCAGTTCTTC.

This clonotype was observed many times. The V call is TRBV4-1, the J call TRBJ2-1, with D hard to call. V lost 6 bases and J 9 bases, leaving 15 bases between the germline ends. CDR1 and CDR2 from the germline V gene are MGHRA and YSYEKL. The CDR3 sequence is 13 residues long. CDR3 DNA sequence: TGCGCCAGCAGTTCTGGTCCCCTCCGTGAGCAGTTCTTC. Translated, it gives CASSSGPLREQFF.

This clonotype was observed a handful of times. The CDR3 coding sequence is TGTGCCAGTAGTATAGATGACAGAGCTGCAACTAATGAAAAACTGTTTTTT. Translating it yields CASSIDDRAATNEKLFF. This sequence joins TRBV19 and TRBJ1-4, with D perhaps TRBD1 (5 bases). This CDR3 contains 17 residues. Per germline, CDR1 LNHDA and CDR2 SQIVND (reference sequence). V was pared by 0 bases and J by 0 bases, with 11 bases between.

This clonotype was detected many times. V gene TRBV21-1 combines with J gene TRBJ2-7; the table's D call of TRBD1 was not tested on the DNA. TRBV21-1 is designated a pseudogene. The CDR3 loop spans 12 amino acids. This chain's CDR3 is CASSKGTYEQYF. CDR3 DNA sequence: TGTGCCAGCAGCAAAGGGACATACGAGCAGTACTTC.

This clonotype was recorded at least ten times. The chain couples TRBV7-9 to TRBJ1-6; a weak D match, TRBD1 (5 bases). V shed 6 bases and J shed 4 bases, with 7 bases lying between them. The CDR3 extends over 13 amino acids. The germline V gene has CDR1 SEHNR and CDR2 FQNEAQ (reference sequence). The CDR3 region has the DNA TGTGCCAGCAGTGCAGGGTATAATTCACCCCTCCACTTT. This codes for CASSAGYNSPLHF.

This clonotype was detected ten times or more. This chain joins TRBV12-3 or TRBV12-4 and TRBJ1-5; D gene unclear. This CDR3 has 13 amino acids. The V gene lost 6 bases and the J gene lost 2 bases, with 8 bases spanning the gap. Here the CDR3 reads CASRWEGNQPQHF. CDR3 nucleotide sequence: TGTGCCAGCAGGTGGGAGGGCAATCAGCCCCAGCATTTT.

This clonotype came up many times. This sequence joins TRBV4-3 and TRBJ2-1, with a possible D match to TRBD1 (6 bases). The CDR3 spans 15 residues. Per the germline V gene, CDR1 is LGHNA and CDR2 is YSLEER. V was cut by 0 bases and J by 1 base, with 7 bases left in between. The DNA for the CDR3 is TGCGCCAGCAGCCAAGAGGGGGCGTCCTACAATGAGCAGTTCTTC. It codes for CASSQEGASYNEQFF.

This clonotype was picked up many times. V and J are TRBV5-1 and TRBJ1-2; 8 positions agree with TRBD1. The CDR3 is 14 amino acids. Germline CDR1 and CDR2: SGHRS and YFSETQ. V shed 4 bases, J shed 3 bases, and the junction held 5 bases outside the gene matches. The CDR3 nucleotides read TGCGCCAGCAGCGGCGGACAGGGCCACTATGGCTACACCTTC. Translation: CASSGGQGHYGYTF.

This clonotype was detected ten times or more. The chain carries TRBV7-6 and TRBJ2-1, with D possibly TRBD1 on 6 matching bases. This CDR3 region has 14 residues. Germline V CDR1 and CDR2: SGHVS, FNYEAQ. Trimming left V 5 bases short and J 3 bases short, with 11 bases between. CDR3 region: CASSAQTGYNEQFF. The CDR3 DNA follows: TGTGCCAGCAGCGCCCAGACAGGCTACAATGAGCAGTTCTTC.

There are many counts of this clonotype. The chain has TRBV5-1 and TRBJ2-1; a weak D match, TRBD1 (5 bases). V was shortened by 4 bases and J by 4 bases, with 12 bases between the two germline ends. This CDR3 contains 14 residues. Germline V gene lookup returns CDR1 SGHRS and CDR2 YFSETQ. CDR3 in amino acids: CASSLGVEYNEQFF. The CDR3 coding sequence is TGCGCCAGCAGCCTAGGGGTAGAGTACAATGAGCAGTTCTTC.

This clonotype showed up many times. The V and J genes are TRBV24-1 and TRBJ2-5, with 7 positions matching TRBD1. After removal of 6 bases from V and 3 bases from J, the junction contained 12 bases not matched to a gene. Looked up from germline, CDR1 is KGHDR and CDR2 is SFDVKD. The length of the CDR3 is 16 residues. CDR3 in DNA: TGTGCCACCAGTCGCCCAGACCGGGACAGAAAAGAGACCCAGTACTTC. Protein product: CATSRPDRDRKETQYF.